Listed below are T cell receptor beta chains from one sample, sequenced in a study of response to subunit inactivated influenza vaccine. One entry per CDR3 protein results from TCRdb running MiXCR on the RT-PCR reads. The sample carries roughly 550,000 distinct CDR3 sequences, roughly 25% recorded once. These records were also assigned to another study, of T cells expressing NK-cell markers.

This material consisted of CD4+ T cells sorted from PBMCs, taken roughly 12 days after vaccination. These TCRs come from a middle-aged man who received an inactivated influenza vaccine. Each CDR3 is given with its conserved first and last residue. Fields, in order: V gene, CDR3 length, clone size, CDR3 protein. Some rows have no size entry. The others give once, few or many, or a class for an expanded clone.

TRBV5-1,17,once,CASSFSHSRQGNTEAFF
TRBV7-9,14,.,CASSLRGLSYEQYF
TRBV12-3/TRBV12-4,14,few,CASKRDRAQETQYF
TRBV6-2/TRBV6-3,20,.,CASSYSRPGLAGGPRDTQYF
TRBV29-1,14,few,CSLMVAGGADTQYF
TRBV18,18,few,CASSRSQRYKGLEETQYF
TRBV5-1,17,.,CASSLVSSRRFTDTQYF
TRBV5-1,14,.,CASSLQTPPETQYF
TRBV4-2,17,few,CASSRMGTAQRNTEAFF
TRBV27,13,few,CASSRQGWNIQYF
TRBV6-1,17,few,CASSVSVGTSGSYEQYF
TRBV3-1,14,once,CASSQGGTYYGYTF
TRBV3-1,15,many,CASRAGTINTGELFF
TRBV20-1,15,.,CSARTAAGGTDTQYF
TRBV7-8,15,few,CASRQGVFGDNEQFF
TRBV7-2,16,.,CASSYVQGWENQPQHF
TRBV20-1,16,.,CSARGQERQTYNEQFF
TRBV12-3/TRBV12-4,14,.,CASSFQDRLNEQYF
TRBV13,13,.,CASTENLNTEAFF
TRBV12-3/TRBV12-4,14,.,CASSPWGENQPQHF
TRBV20-1,13,.,CSARGLADYEQYF
TRBV7-8,15,.,CASSLSGVPSDTQYF
TRBV7-2,15,.,CASSLGPDSNQPQHF
TRBV6-1,14,.,CASRPDRGGYEQYF
TRBV19,14,.,CASSTTGASYEQYF
TRBV6-5,13,.,CASSLVRGRGQYF
TRBV7-2,15,few,CASSLAGLAGDKQYF
TRBV3-1,17,few,CASSPGRKGQSFDEQYF
TRBV12-3/TRBV12-4,12,.,CASSSVVGTIYF
TRBV12-3/TRBV12-4,14,.,CASSWDRGNQPQHF
TRBV29-1,16,many,CSVEAARGVSTDTQYF
TRBV20-1,14,.,CSARRRKSSYEQYF
TRBV5-1,15,few,CASQRQALLQETQYF
TRBV5-1,15,.,CASSPGTGFPETQYF
TRBV5-5,16,.,CASSLSLGRASYEQYF
TRBV7-3,15,.,CASSFRGVVGETQYF
TRBV5-1,16,few,CASSLGDRGPGNTIYF
TRBV12-5,15,few,CASGNPGGVVGELFF
TRBV5-1,18,.,CASSPLTGGNANTGELFF
TRBV5-1,14,few,CASSFLRGSYGYTF
TRBV2,14,.,CASSRDGGFFEQYF
TRBV6-5,17,few,CASSYGGTGRRNTEAFF
TRBV7-9,12,.,CASSSTSDEQYF
TRBV6-1,15,few,CASSITSGQGYGYTF
TRBV28,14,many,CASSLGTVNTEAFF
TRBV11-2,17,.,CASSSRLESSYNSPLHF
TRBV20-1,13,few,CSAKLSLDTEAFF
TRBV6-2/TRBV6-3,14,.,CASKDSPPQETQYF